A selection of T cell receptor beta chains follows, all from one sample in a study of blood T cell repertoires in COVID-19. The protocol was immunoSEQ multiplex PCR, while the TCRdb copy is restricted to in-frame clones and leaves out a portion. The sample shows about 140,000 clones, just under 85% of them seen only once. Sequencing was done on a sample of PBMCs or T cells enriched from blood (not recorded which). These receptors came from a woman in her fifties or sixties with acute COVID-19. CDR3s leave out the opening cysteine and the closing phenylalanine or tryptophan.

CDR3: ACPMSSYNEQF; V: TRBV30; J: TRBJ2-1
CDR3: ASSQDGLAGGAYNEQF; V: TRBV3-1/TRBV3-2; J: TRBJ2-1
CDR3: ASSPAGVEQF; V: TRBV12-3/TRBV12-4; J: TRBJ2-1
CDR3: ASSIGTGNGETQY; V: TRBV5-6; J: TRBJ2-5
CDR3: AWSLLAAAELNEQF; V: TRBV30; J: TRBJ2-1
CDR3: AWRVGGGNTIY; V: TRBV30; J: TRBJ1-3
CDR3: ASSDLRLGNEQF; V: TRBV25-1; J: TRBJ2-1
CDR3: AISDPSRDYEQY; V: TRBV10-3; J: TRBJ2-7
CDR3: ASDPLGQGSDEQY; V: TRBV5-6; J: TRBJ2-7
CDR3: ASSPIFSGTTNNNEQF; V: TRBV19; J: TRBJ2-1
CDR3: ASSSENNEQF; V: TRBV11-3; J: TRBJ2-1